Shown below are 4 T cell receptor beta chains from a single sample sequenced in a study of T-cell reconstitution after alpha-beta-depleted transplantation in children. Unique molecular identifiers were incorporated into the prepared TCRbeta library. MiXCR, run by TCRdb on the PCR reads, gives a single entry per CDR3 protein. The data hold 600,000 to 800,000 distinct CDR3 sequences, with around 13% observed a single time. The material was PBMCs, obtained before TCRalphabeta/CD19-depleted stem cell transplant. All receptors come from a girl aged 2-10 years with congenital amegakaryocytic thrombocytopenia, due to receive a stem cell transplant.

This clonotype came up a few times. This chain joins TRBV20-1 and TRBJ2-7; D not certain. This CDR3 comprises 11 residues. Germline V gene sequence: CDR1 DFQATT, CDR2 SNEGSKA (reference sequence). V lost 3 bases to trimming and J lost 6 bases, with 9 bases between them. CDR3 sequence reads: CSASMISEQYF. DNA for the CDR3: TGCAGTGCTAGTATGATATCCGAGCAGTACTTC.

This clonotype was picked up one time. The CDR3 spells CASSHGMAGELFF. The CDR3 DNA sequence: TGTGCCAGCAGCCACGGAATGGCCGGGGAGCTGTTTTTT. This sequence joins TRBV7-6 and TRBJ2-2; D unresolved. Looked up from germline, CDR1 is SGHVS and CDR2 is FNYEAQ. The CDR3 is made up of 13 amino acids. Trimming removed 5 bases at V and 6 bases at J, with 10 bases between.

This clonotype was recorded a few times. The gene calls are TRBV3-1 and TRBJ2-7; TRBD1 matches 8 bases. Trimming cost V 10 bases and J 2 bases; bases outside gene matches: 4. CDR1 LGHDT and CDR2 YNNKEL come from the germline V gene (reference sequence). The CDR3 runs 12 residues. The CDR3 region has the DNA TGTGCCACGCGGGACAGGACCTACGAGCAGTACTTC. Translated: CATRDRTYEQYF.

This clonotype has more than one count but fewer than ten. The chain recombines TRBV12-3 or TRBV12-4 with TRBJ2-7; D is perhaps TRBD1 (6 bases). Between the trimmed V and J ends, which lost 3 bases and 0 bases, there was a span of 9 bases. This CDR3 spans 14 amino acids. This chain's CDR3 is CASSFWDISYEQYF. CDR3 nucleotides: TGTGCCAGCAGTTTTTGGGACATCTCCTACGAGCAGTACTTC.